The 9 T cell receptor beta chains given below trace back to one sample, sequenced in a study of cytomegalovirus exposure and HLA in healthy donors. 60 Vbeta and 13 Jbeta primers were used in PCR. The assay was immunoSEQ multiplex PCR, and TCRdb's table has in-frame clones only and misses some. This table holds 100,000 to 150,000 clones, roughly 80% found once. Sequenced input: PBMCs. The receptor source for this set is a woman aged 35 to 49 in good health and CMV-seropositive.

The J gene is TRBJ2-1, the V gene TRBV25-1, with a possible D match to TRBD2 (6 bases). The CDR3 has 16 residues. The V end lost 8 bases, the J end lost 3 bases, and 20 bases lay between the germline ends. Germline loops: CDR1 MGHDK, CDR2 SYGVNS. CDR3 bases: TGTGCCAGCGCTTCTTTGGGGGGAAGGTACTACAATGAGCAGTTCTTC. This codes for CASASLGGRYYNEQFF.

V is TRBV19 and J is TRBJ1-1; D remains ambiguous. The germline gives CDR1 LNHDA, CDR2 SQIVND (reference sequence). The CDR3 length is 12 residues. V was cut by 1 base and J by 5 bases, with 5 bases left in between. CDR3 region: CASSIGRTEAFF. The CDR3 DNA reads as TGTGCCAGTAGTATAGGGCGGACTGAAGCTTTCTTT.

V gene TRBV5-4 combines with J gene TRBJ1-1, with D unresolved. Between the trimmed V and J ends, which lost 2 bases and 1 base, there was a span of 6 bases. The CDR3 covers 13 residues. CDR1 is SGHNT, CDR2 YYREEE, per germline (reference sequence). CDR3 bases: TGTGCCAGCAGCTTACAAGAGAACACTGAAGCTTTCTTT. It yields the protein CASSLQENTEAFF.

V gene TRBV6-4 combines with J gene TRBJ1-4; tentative D call: TRBD1 (6 bases). Trimming stripped 10 bases from V and 13 bases from J, with 22 bases between. Germline CDR1 and CDR2: MRHNA and SNTAGT. This CDR3 region has 13 residues. As DNA, the CDR3 is TGTGCCATTCCGCCCCACCAGGGGAAGGGACTGTTTTTT. Encoded protein: CAIPPHQGKGLFF.

The genes are TRBV7-6 and TRBJ1-5; possible D gene TRBD1, 5 bases. Per germline, CDR1 SGHVS and CDR2 FNYEAQ. This CDR3 spans 13 amino acids. The germline V and J ends were trimmed by 5 bases and 6 bases, with 11 bases remaining between them. In nucleotides, the CDR3 is TGTGCCAGCAGCCCCAGGGCTGGTCAGCCCCAGCATTTT. Translated: CASSPRAGQPQHF. The complete variable domain, with remaining parts taken from reference TRBV7-6 and TRBJ1-5, reads GAGVSQSPRYKVTKRGQDVALRCDPISGHVSLYWYRQALGQGPEFLTYFNYEAQQDKSGLPNDRFSAERPEGSISTLTIQRTEQRDSAMYRCASSPRAGQPQHFGDGTRLSIL.

The genes are TRBV7-8 and TRBJ2-4, with TRBD1 as a possible D gene (5 bases). Trimming shortened V by 5 bases and J by 0 bases, and 11 bases separated the two germline ends. The germline V gene encodes CDR1 SGHVS and CDR2 FQNEAQ. The CDR3 contains 15 residues. The CDR3 DNA is TGTGCCAGCAGCCCAGGGCTTTTAGCCAAAAACATTCAGTACTTC. As protein: CASSPGLLAKNIQYF.

The J gene is TRBJ2-7, the V gene TRBV2; 8 bases agree with TRBD2. The CDR3 contains 15 residues. The V gene end was trimmed by 3 bases and the J gene end by 6 bases; junction bases not matched to a gene: 10. Germline assignment: CDR1 SNHLY and CDR2 FYNNEI. The CDR3 coding sequence is TGTGCCAGCAGTGAGGCGGGGACTAGAGCGGGCGAGCAGTACTTC. Translated: CASSEAGTRAGEQYF.

The chain has TRBV9 and TRBJ2-1; TRBD1 matches 9 bases. Germline values: CDR1 SGDLS, CDR2 YYNGEE. This CDR3 region has 15 residues. Germline trimming cut 4 bases from V and 6 bases from J; bases unmatched to any gene: 8. CDR3 nucleotides: TGTGCCAGCAGCCAAACAGGGGGCAGTCGCAATGAGCAGTTCTTC. Protein product: CASSQTGGSRNEQFF.

About this clone itself: Mismatch with germline at one junction end may stem from a read error. This chain links TRBV27 with TRBJ2-1, with D tentatively TRBD2 (6 bases). This CDR3 contains 13 residues. The V gene's germline CDR1 is MNHEY and CDR2 SMNVEV (reference sequence). The CDR3 DNA reads as TGTGCCAGCAGTTACAGAAGGTGGGGGGAGCTCGTCTTC. This sequence encodes CASSYRRWGELVF.